Ten or more counts support the clone carrying this T cell receptor (beta chain). Its antigen remains unknown. Around 0.5 ug RNA was reverse transcribed with alpha and beta constant-region primers. Separate chain-specific third strand synthesis with multiplexing indices produced the alpha and beta libraries. TCRdb itself ran the 5' RACE reads through MiXCR, one entry per CDR3 protein. The table records about 7,000 distinct CDR3 sequences, over 8.5% of them present only once. The sample is drawn from a study of HIV-infected patients and healthy controls. V dropped 4 bases and J dropped 3; count of bases not matched to a gene: 10. Germline V gene sequence: CDR1 GTSNPN, CDR2 SVGIG (reference sequence). The CDR3 covers 17 residues. Overall study findings and caveats: Healthy controls carried many MAIT alpha-chain CDR3s, while HIV+ repertoires had few.

No cell fractionation was done, so the repertoire covers all unsorted peripheral blood T cells. The sequence came from an adult with HIV infection. This chain joins TRBV30 and TRBJ2-6; 9 bases agree with TRBD1. This material consisted of blood, taken before antiretroviral therapy. The CDR3 bases are TGTGCCTGGATACGGGACAGGGATTTGTTTGGGGCCAACGTCCTGACTTTC. Its translation is CAWIRDRDLFGANVLTF.